These 17 T cell receptor beta chains originate from one sample sequenced in a study of read filtering for tumor transcriptome and immune sequencing. Molecular barcoded adaptors covering alpha/delta and beta/gamma chains were used on 400 to 450 ng RNA. Via MiXCR, TCRdb re-called the reads, giving one row per CDR3 protein. The profile covers approximately 61,000 distinct CDR3 sequences, with approximately 20% appearing a single time and 11% to 15% taken by the ten largest. The sequenced material came from a population of CD138-negative cells sorted from bone marrow. The origin of the receptors is a donor over 35 with multiple myeloma.

This clonotype was seen many times. The chain employs TRBV7-2 and TRBJ2-1, with D perhaps TRBD1 (6 bases). Germline V lookup: CDR1 SGHTA, CDR2 FQGNSA. This CDR3 has 16 amino acids. Trimming pared 5 bases from V and 1 base from J, leaving 15 bases between. Written as DNA, the CDR3 is TGTGCCAGCAGCAACCGACAGAGGGGGTCCTACAATGAGCAGTTCTTC. It is translated as CASSNRQRGSYNEQFF.

In this sample, this clonotype turned up many times. This chain joins TRBV6-5 and TRBJ2-6; possibly TRBD1 for D (6 bases). The CDR3 totals 15 residues. With 5 bases removed from V and 2 bases from J, the gap between germline ends came to 10 bases. CDR1 MNHEY and CDR2 SVGAGI come from the germline V gene. The CDR3 nucleotides are TGTGCCAGCAGTGGACAGTCCCCTGGGGCCAACGTCCTGACTTTC. As protein: CASSGQSPGANVLTF.

Many counts were recorded for this clonotype. This chain uses TRBV28 with TRBJ2-7, with 12 bases that match TRBD1. The CDR3 covers 16 residues. With 5 bases clipped from V and 5 bases from J, the junction kept 10 bases outside the gene matches. Per germline, CDR1 MDHEN and CDR2 SYDVKM. The CDR3 DNA sequence: TGTGCCAGCAGTACCCGGGACAGGGGGCCCCGGGACGAGCAGTACTTC. Protein: CASSTRDRGPRDEQYF.

Ten or more counts support this clonotype. The V gene is TRBV12-3 or TRBV12-4, the J gene TRBJ2-5; the D gene could be TRBD1 or TRBD2 (5 bases each). CDR3 size: 15 residues. The V end was cut by 5 bases, the J end by 0 bases, with 13 bases between. The CDR3 sequence is CASSRSTGHQETQYF. CDR3 coding DNA: TGTGCCAGCAGTAGATCAACGGGACACCAAGAGACCCAGTACTTC.

This clonotype has ten or more counts. The rearrangement links TRBV6-2 or TRBV6-3 to TRBJ2-1; either TRBD1 or TRBD2 may supply D (6 bases each). The V end lost 4 bases, the J end lost 1 base, and 17 bases lay between the germline ends. The germline V gene has CDR1 MNHEY and CDR2 SVGEGT. The CDR3 runs 17 residues. The CDR3 here is CASSSGGGKQSYNEQFF. The CDR3 DNA reads TGTGCCAGCAGTTCCGGGGGCGGAAAGCAGTCCTACAATGAGCAGTTCTTC.

This clonotype was seen many times. V is TRBV18 and J is TRBJ2-6; D possibly corresponds to TRBD1 (6 bases). With 5 bases removed from V and 2 bases from J, the gap between germline ends came to 16 bases. The CDR3 sequence is 17 residues long. Germline CDR1 KGHSH, CDR2 LQKENI. CDR3 in DNA: TGTGCCAGCTCAGCACAGGGTCCGGTGACTGGGGCCAACGTCCTGACTTTC. Translating it yields CASSAQGPVTGANVLTF.

This clonotype occurred many times. The chain couples TRBV12-3 or TRBV12-4 to TRBJ2-4; D is tentatively TRBD1 or TRBD2 (6 bases each). Trimming cost V 6 bases and J 2 bases, with 20 bases left between them. The CDR3 covers 17 residues. The chain's CDR3 is CASSPTAGGLTKNIQYF. The CDR3 coding sequence is TGTGCCAGCAGCCCCACTGCTGGGGGGCTGACCAAAAACATTCAGTACTTC.

This chain joins TRBV7-8 and TRBJ2-7; possible D gene TRBD1, 6 bases. Per germline, CDR1 SGHVS and CDR2 FQNEAQ. There are 14 residues in the CDR3. Trimming removed 3 bases from V and 3 bases from J, with 12 bases in between. The CDR3 is CASSFRGPDYEQYF. CDR3 DNA sequence: TGTGCCAGCAGCTTCAGGGGACCCGACTACGAGCAGTACTTC. Full variable domain (remainder filled in from reference TRBV7-8 and TRBJ2-7): GAGVSQSPRYKVAKRGQDVALRCDPISGHVSLFWYQQALGQGPEFLTYFQNEAQLDKSGLPSDRFFAERPEGSVSTLKIQRTQQEDSAVYLCASSFRGPDYEQYFGPGTRLTVT.

This clonotype was seen ten or more times. The chain is built from TRBV20-1 and TRBJ2-3; D is possibly TRBD1 (6 bases). Per germline, CDR1 DFQATT and CDR2 SNEGSKA (reference sequence). CDR3 length equals 13 residues. V was cut by 5 bases and J by 2 bases, with 11 bases left in between. CDR3 sequence (DNA): TGCAGTGCTGGACAGACCTACACAGATACGCAGTATTTT. This gives the protein CSAGQTYTDTQYF.

This clonotype was observed at least ten times. The CDR3 loop is CSVVSGSTDTQYF. In DNA form, the CDR3 reads TGCAGCGTTGTTAGCGGAAGCACAGATACGCAGTATTTT. The genes are TRBV29-1 and TRBJ2-3, with TRBD2 as a possible D gene (6 bases). Looked up from germline, CDR1 is SQVTM and CDR2 is ANQGSEA. CDR3 length: 13 residues. Trimming left V 4 bases short and J 0 bases short, with 8 bases between.

The table lists this clonotype with a few counts. The V gene is TRBV18, the J gene TRBJ2-2; D remains unclear. There are 13 residues in the CDR3. CDR1 and CDR2 from the germline V gene are KGHSH and LQKENI. Trimming removed 3 bases at V and 1 base at J, with 3 bases between. The CDR3 region is CASSPLNTGELFF. Here the CDR3 DNA reads TGTGCCAGCTCACCGCTGAACACCGGGGAGCTGTTTTTT.

The table lists this clonotype with a few counts. The gene calls are TRBV5-1 and TRBJ2-5, with no clear D. The V end was cut by 2 bases, the J end by 5 bases, with 13 bases between. The CDR3 has 14 amino acids. Germline lookup yields CDR1 SGHRS and CDR2 YFSETQ. CDR3 region: CASSFGLSGETQYF. CDR3 in DNA: TGCGCCAGCAGCTTTGGCCTCAGTGGTGAGACCCAGTACTTC.

This clonotype came up a few times. The CDR3 region has the DNA TGTGCCAGCAGTTCTCCGGGGACAGCCCATCAGATTTCCCCCCACGAGCAGTACTTC. It yields the protein CASSSPGTAHQISPHEQYF. The chain recombines TRBV25-1 with TRBJ2-7; 7 bases are a match to TRBD1. Germline loops: CDR1 MGHDK, CDR2 SYGVNS. The CDR3 is 19 residues long. The junction had 24 bases not matched to a gene; V was cut back by 5 bases and J by 5 bases.

In nucleotides, the CDR3 is TGTGCCAGCAGTTTGGCGCCCACCGCCGAGCAGTACTTC. This sequence encodes CASSLAPTAEQYF. The chain combines TRBV27 with TRBJ2-7; no definite D call. Trimming left V 3 bases short and J 6 bases short, with 12 bases between. Per germline, CDR1 MNHEY and CDR2 SMNVEV (reference sequence). This CDR3 region has 13 residues.

As to this clonotype: It differs at one base from a far larger clone, so likely a read error. The rearrangement joins TRBV9 to TRBJ2-3; the match to TRBD2 covers 9 bases. CDR3 length equals 15 residues. J lost 3 bases, V lost 3 bases, and 5 bases had no gene match. Per the germline V gene, CDR1 is SGDLS and CDR2 is YYNGEE. The CDR3 nucleotides read TGTGCCAGCAGCGCCGACAGCGGGGGGACAGATACGCAGTATTTT. It codes for CASSADSGGTDTQYF. Combining the CDR3 with reference TRBV9 and TRBJ2-3 gives the whole variable domain DSGVTQTPKHLITATGQRVTLRCSPRSGDLSVYWYQQSLDQGLQFLIQYYNGEERAKGNILERFSAQQFPDLHSELNLSSLELGDSALYFCASSADSGGTDTQYFGPGTRLTVL.

A note on this clonotype: A much larger clone lies one base from this, so it may be a read error. The CDR3 end shows no conserved phenylalanine or tryptophan, and so a read error is likely. V and J are TRBV5-1 and TRBJ2-1; tentatively, D is TRBD1 (5 bases). The CDR3 is 15 amino acids. The germline gives CDR1 SGHRS, CDR2 YFSETQ. Trimming cost V 2 bases and J 2 bases, with 11 bases left between them. Written as DNA, the CDR3 is TGCGCCAGCAGCTTACAAGGGGAACCCTACAATGAGCAGTTCCTC. It yields the protein CASSLQGEPYNEQFL.

In its sample, this clonotype was seen many times. CDR3 amino acids: CASSTSSGANVLTF. CDR3 nucleotides: TGCGCCAGCAGCACGAGCTCTGGGGCCAACGTCCTGACTTTC. V and J are TRBV5-1 and TRBJ2-6; no firm D call. Germline CDR1 SGHRS, CDR2 YFSETQ. Between the trimmed V and J ends, which lost 4 bases and 0 bases, there was a span of 5 bases. The CDR3 spans 14 residues.